Sequencing of this TCR beta chain was carried out in a study of blood T cell repertoires in COVID-19. The overall study: Sources were T cells, B-cell-depleted T cells, or PBMCs; the material itself was cDNA or gDNA.

Per the study methods: From reference gene primer amplification, estimates of nucleated cell counts were derived. Produced via immunoSEQ multiplex PCR; TCRdb's table is partial and in-frame only. V, J and clone size were drawn from that table, and D and trimming were deduced from the DNA. The data contain about 200,000 clones, around three quarters of them singletons. The trim removed 0 bases at V and 9 bases at J, leaving 10 bases unmatched. CDR3 length: 14 residues. Germline CDR1 and CDR2: GTSNPN and SVGIG (reference sequence). The source material was peripheral blood. The chain uses TRBV30 and TRBJ2-7; TRBD2 matches 8 bases. The sequence derives from an older woman with acute or convalescent COVID-19. For the CDR3, the DNA is TGTGCCTGGAGTGTAGCGGGACTAGAAGTATCGCAGTACTTC. It encodes CAWSVAGLEVSQYF.